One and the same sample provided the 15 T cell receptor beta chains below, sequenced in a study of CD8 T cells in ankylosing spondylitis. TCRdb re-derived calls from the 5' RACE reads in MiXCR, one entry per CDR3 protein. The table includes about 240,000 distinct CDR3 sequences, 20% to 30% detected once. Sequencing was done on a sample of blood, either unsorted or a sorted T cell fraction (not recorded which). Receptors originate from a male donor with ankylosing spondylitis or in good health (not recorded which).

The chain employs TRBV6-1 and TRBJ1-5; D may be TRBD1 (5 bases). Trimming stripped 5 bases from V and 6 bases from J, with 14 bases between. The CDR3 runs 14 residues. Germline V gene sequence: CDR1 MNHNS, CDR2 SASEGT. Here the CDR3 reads CASSPAGVGQPQHF. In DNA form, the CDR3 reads TGTGCCAGCAGTCCCGCGGGGGTAGGTCAGCCCCAGCATTTT.

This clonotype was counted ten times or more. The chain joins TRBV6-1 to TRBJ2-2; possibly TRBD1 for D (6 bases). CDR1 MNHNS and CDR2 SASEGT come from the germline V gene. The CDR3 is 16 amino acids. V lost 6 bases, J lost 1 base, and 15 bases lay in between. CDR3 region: CASRSGQFLNTGELFF. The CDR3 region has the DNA TGTGCCAGCAGATCAGGACAGTTCTTGAACACCGGGGAGCTGTTTTTT.

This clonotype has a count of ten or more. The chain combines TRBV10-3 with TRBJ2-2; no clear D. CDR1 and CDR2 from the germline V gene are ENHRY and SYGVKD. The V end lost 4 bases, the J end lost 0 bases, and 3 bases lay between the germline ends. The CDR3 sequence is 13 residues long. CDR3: CAISGPNTGELFF. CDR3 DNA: TGTGCCATCAGTGGACCGAACACCGGGGAGCTGTTTTTT.

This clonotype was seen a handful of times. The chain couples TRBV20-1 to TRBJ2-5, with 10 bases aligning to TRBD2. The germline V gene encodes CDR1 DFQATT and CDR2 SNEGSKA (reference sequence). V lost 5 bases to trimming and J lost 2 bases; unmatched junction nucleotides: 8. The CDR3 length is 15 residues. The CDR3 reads CSALGLAEKQETQYF. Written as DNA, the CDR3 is TGCAGTGCTTTAGGACTAGCGGAGAAACAAGAGACCCAGTACTTC.

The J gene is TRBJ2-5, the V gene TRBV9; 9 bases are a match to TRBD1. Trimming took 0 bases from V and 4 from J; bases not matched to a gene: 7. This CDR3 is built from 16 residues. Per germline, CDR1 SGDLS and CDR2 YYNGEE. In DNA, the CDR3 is TGTGCCAGCAGCGTAGGGTCAGGACAGGGGTTAGAGACCCAGTACTTC. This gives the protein CASSVGSGQGLETQYF.

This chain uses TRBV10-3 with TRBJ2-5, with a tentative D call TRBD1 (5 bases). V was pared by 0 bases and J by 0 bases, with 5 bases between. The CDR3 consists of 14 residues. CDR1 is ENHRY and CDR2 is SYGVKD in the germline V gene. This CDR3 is CAISESGDQETQYF. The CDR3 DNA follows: TGTGCCATCAGTGAGTCAGGGGACCAAGAGACCCAGTACTTC.

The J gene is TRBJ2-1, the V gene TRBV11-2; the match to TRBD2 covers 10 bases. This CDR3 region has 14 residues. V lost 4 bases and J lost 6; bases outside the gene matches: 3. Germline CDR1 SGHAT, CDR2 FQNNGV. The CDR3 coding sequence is TGTGCCAGCAGCTCCACTAGCGGGGTCAATGAGCAGTTCTTC. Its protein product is CASSSTSGVNEQFF.

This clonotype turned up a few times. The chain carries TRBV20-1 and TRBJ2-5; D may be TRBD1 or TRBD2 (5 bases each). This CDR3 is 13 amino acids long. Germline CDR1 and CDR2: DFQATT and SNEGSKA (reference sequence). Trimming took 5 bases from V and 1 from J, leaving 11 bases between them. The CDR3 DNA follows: TGCAGTGCTTACGGGACGACCCAAGAGACCCAGTACTTC. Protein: CSAYGTTQETQYF.

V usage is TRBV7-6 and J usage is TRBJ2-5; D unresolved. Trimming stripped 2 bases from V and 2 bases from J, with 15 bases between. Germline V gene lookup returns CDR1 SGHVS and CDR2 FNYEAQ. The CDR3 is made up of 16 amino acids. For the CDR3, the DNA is TGTGCCAGCAGCTTACGCGCCCCGCCGCCTCAAGAGACCCAGTACTTC. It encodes CASSLRAPPPQETQYF.

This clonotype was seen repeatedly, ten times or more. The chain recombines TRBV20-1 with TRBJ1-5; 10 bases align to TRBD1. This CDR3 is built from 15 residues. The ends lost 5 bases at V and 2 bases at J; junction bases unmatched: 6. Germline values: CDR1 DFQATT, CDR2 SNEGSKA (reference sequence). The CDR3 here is CSAPRTGGGNQPQHF. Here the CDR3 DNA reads TGCAGTGCTCCAAGGACAGGGGGGGGCAATCAGCCCCAGCATTTT.

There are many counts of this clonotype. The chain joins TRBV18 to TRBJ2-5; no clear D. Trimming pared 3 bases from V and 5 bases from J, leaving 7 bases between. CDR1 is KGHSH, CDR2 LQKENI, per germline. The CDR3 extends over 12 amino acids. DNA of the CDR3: TGTGCCAGCTCACCTCTTAGCGAGACCCAGTACTTC. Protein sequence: CASSPLSETQYF.

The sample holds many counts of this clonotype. CDR3 amino acids: CASSSPGAQNIQYF. The CDR3 DNA is TGTGCCAGCAGCTCCCCGGGGGCACAAAACATTCAGTACTTC. The chain has TRBV11-2 and TRBJ2-4; D is perhaps TRBD1 or TRBD2 (6 bases each). CDR3 length: 14 residues. Trimming took 4 bases from V and 5 from J, leaving 12 bases between them. Germline loops: CDR1 SGHAT, CDR2 FQNNGV.

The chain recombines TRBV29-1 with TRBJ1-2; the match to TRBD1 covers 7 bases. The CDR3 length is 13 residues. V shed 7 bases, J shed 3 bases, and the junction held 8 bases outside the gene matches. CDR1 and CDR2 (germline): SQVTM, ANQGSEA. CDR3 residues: CSDSTGQYYGYTF. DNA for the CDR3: TGCAGCGATAGCACGGGACAGTACTATGGCTACACCTTC.

CDR3 protein: CASRYRQGSNSPLHF. The CDR3, as DNA: TGTGCCAGCAGATACCGACAGGGAAGTAATTCACCCCTCCACTTT. This chain connects TRBV27 to TRBJ1-6; 7 bases are a match to TRBD1. Germline V gene data show CDR1 as MNHEY and CDR2 as SMNVEV (reference sequence). J gave up 6 bases and V 6 bases, and 8 bases lay outside the gene matches. The CDR3 sequence is 15 residues long.

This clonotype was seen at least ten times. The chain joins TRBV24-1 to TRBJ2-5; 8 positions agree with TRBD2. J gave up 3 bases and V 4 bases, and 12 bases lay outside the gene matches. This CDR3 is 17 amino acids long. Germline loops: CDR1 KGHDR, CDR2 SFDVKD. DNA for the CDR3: TGTGCCACCAGTGACCCCGGACTAGCAGGGCCCGAAGAGACCCAGTACTTC. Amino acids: CATSDPGLAGPEETQYF.